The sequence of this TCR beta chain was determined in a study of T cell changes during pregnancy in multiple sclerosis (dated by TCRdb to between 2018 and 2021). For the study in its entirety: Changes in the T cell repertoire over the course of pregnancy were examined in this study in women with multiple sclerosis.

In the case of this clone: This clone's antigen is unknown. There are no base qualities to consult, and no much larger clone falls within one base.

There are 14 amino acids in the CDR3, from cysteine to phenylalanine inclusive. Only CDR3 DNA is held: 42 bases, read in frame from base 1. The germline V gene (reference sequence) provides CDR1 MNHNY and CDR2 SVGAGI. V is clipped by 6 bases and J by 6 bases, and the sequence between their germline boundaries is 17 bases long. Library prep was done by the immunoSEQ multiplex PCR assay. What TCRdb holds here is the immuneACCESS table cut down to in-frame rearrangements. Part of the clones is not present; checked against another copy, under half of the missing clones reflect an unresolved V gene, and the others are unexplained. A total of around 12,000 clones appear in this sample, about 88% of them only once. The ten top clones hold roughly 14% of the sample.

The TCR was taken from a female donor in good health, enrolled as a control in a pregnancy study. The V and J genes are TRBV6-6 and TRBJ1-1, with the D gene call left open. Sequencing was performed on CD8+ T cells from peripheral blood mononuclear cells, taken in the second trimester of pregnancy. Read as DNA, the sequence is TGTGCCAGCAGACTATCCCCATCGTTCGCTGAAGCTTTCTTT. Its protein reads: CASRLSPSFAEAFF.